This TCR beta chain was documented in a study of T cells in women clearing cervical HPV infection. Across the study: Case blood drawn at lesion detection; control blood after infection cleared. HLA type could not be excluded as a confounder.

TCRdb's table, derived via immunoSEQ multiplex PCR, lists solely in-frame clones and lacks some. Found here are around 19,000 clones; the top ten clones hold roughly 5.2%. The origin of this receptor is a woman between 18 and 75 years old with a cervical HPV16 infection that either progressed to CIN3+ or cleared (not recorded which). Sequenced material: blood buffy coat.

CDR3 loop: CSASRRAGTDTQYF. CDR3 DNA, as far as it was read: TGCAGTGCTAGTCGGCGGGCGGGCACAGATACG. J is TRBJ2-3 and V is TRBV20-1; D perhaps matches TRBD2 (5 bases). The read halts 3 residues ahead of the CDR3 end, with the missing end drawn from the germline J gene. This CDR3 is 14 amino acids long. Germline CDR1 reads DFQATT; CDR2 reads SNEGSKA (reference sequence). V lost 3 bases to trimming and J lost 1 base, with 11 bases between them.